The rows below give T cell receptor beta chains drawn from one sample of a study of blood T cell repertoires in COVID-19. This table comes from immunoSEQ multiplex PCR, and its TCRdb copy is limited to in-frame clones, with some not included. This table holds 150,000 to 200,000 clones, about four fifths found once. The source material was peripheral blood. The receptors were sampled from a human donor in a cohort sampled during active COVID-19. Both conserved end residues are part of each CDR3. Fields, in order: clone size, V gene, D gene, J gene, CDR3 DNA, CDR3 protein. The D gene is left open where the match is weak. Some rows have no size entry. The others give once, few or many, or a class for an expanded clone.

>.|TRBV5-4|TRBD2|TRBJ2-3
TGTGCCAGCAGCTTGGGCCTAGCGGGGGGCACAGATACGCAGTATTTT
CASSLGLAGGTDTQYF
>.|TRBV5-7|.|TRBJ1-1
TGTGCCAGCAGCCCCCCCCTGGGGCAAGCTAACACTGAAGCTTTCTTT
CASSPPLGQANTEAFF
>.|TRBV4-1|.|TRBJ1-1
TGCGCCAGCAGCCAAGTCTCGGCGAAGGGGGCTGAAGCTTTCTTT
CASSQVSAKGAEAFF
>.|TRBV7-8|.|TRBJ2-4
TGTGCCAGCAGCTTACCCCCCGCGGACAGGGAGGGAAACATTCAGTACTTC
CASSLPPADREGNIQYF
>.|TRBV30|TRBD1|TRBJ2-1
TGTGCCTGTTCTGGGACAGCCAGCTCATACAATGAGCAGTTCTTC
CACSGTASSYNEQFF
>few|TRBV3-1/TRBV3-2|.|TRBJ1-4
TGTGCCAGCAGCCAGCTCAGGGGAGAAAAACTGTTTTTT
CASSQLRGEKLFF
>.|TRBV5-4|.|TRBJ1-4
TGTGCCAGCAGCTTTGGGGGGGCCCGTAATGAAAAACTGTTTTTT
CASSFGGARNEKLFF
>few|TRBV27|TRBD1|TRBJ1-2
TGTGCCAGCGGACCTCAGGGGGGATACTATGGCTACACCTTC
CASGPQGGYYGYTF
>.|TRBV6-5|TRBD1|TRBJ1-5
TGTGCCAGCACCTTGAGGACAGGGGTACGTCAGCCCCAGCATTTT
CASTLRTGVRQPQHF
>.|TRBV5-1|.|TRBJ2-5
TGCGCCAGCAGCCCTGCCGGGTCAGAGACCCAGTACTTC
CASSPAGSETQYF
>.|TRBV7-9|.|TRBJ2-5
TGTGCCAGCGCCCTAGCTGGCGGGTTCGGGGAGACCCAGTACTTC
CASALAGGFGETQYF
>.|TRBV6-5|.|TRBJ2-5
TGTGCCACCAAGGAGGAGGGGGCGCGTTGGAAGACCCAGTACTTC
CATKEEGARWKTQYF
>once|TRBV6-6|.|TRBJ1-3
TGTGCCAGCAGCACCTCCGGACAGCTCTCTGGAAACACCATATATTTT
CASSTSGQLSGNTIYF
>.|TRBV5-1|.|TRBJ1-5
TGCGCCAGCAGCTTGGTGCAGGATAGCAATCAGCCCCAGCATTTT
CASSLVQDSNQPQHF
>.|TRBV29-1|.|TRBJ1-2
TGCAGCTACAGGGTGGGTAACTATGGCTACACCTTC
CSYRVGNYGYTF
>.|TRBV2|.|TRBJ2-7
TGTGCCAGCAGTGAAGGGGGCCGTGCTTCCTACGAGCAGTACTTC
CASSEGGRASYEQYF
>.|TRBV5-5|TRBD1|TRBJ1-1
TGTGCCAGCAGCTTCGTATGGCAGGGGGCCATGAACACTGAAGCTTTCTTT
CASSFVWQGAMNTEAFF
>.|TRBV11-3|TRBD1|TRBJ1-6
TGTGCCAGCAGCTTGGGACAGGACAATTCACCCCTCCACTTT
CASSLGQDNSPLHF
>.|TRBV6-5|TRBD1|TRBJ1-4
TGTGCCAGCAGTTACTCAACGGACAGGGGGTATAAACTGTTTTTT
CASSYSTDRGYKLFF
>.|TRBV3-1/TRBV3-2|.|TRBJ1-5
TGTGCCAGCAGCCTGGGGGGTAGCAATCAGCCCCAGCATTTT
CASSLGGSNQPQHF
>.|TRBV7-9|TRBD1|TRBJ1-2
TGTGCCAGCAGCTTAGCTTTTCGGACAGGGGGATCTACTGGCTACACCTTC
CASSLAFRTGGSTGYTF